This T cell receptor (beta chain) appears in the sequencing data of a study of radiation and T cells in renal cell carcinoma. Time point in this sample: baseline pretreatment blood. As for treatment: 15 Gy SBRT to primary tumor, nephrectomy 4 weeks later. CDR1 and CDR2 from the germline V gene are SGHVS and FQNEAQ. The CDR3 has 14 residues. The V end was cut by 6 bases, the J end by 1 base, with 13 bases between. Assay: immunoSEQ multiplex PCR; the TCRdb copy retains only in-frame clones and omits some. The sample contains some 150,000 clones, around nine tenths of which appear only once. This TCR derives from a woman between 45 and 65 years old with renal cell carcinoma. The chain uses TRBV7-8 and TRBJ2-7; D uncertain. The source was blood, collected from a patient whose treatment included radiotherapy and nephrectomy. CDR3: CASRSWARSYEQYF. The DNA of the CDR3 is TGTGCCAGCAGATCCTGGGCCAGATCCTACGAGCAGTACTTC.